This T cell receptor (beta chain) stems from a study of CD8+CD57+ T cells in acquired aplastic anemia. Sequencing was done on patients that had shown CD8+CD57+ cell expansion by flow cytometry. Using genomic DNA as the template, TCR beta VDJ and CDR3 profiling was carried out. TCRdb recomputed calls from the reads with MiXCR, one row per CDR3 protein. The repertoire includes 95,000 to 150,000 distinct CDR3 sequences, 50% to 70% of them detected once, and around 27% sits in the top ten. This clonotype has just one count. This CDR3 comprises 14 residues. Looked up from germline, CDR1 is SEHNR and CDR2 is FQNEAQ (reference sequence). Trimming removed 1 base from V and 2 bases from J, with 8 bases in between.

Sequenced material: sorted CD4+, CD8+, or CD8+CD57+ T cells (not recorded which) from PBMCs. This sequence originates from a human donor with aplastic anemia. The chain uses TRBV7-9 and TRBJ1-1; D ambiguous. The chain's CDR3 is CASSLDGPNTEAFF. The DNA of the CDR3 is TGTGCCAGCAGCTTAGATGGCCCTAACACTGAAGCTTTCTTT.